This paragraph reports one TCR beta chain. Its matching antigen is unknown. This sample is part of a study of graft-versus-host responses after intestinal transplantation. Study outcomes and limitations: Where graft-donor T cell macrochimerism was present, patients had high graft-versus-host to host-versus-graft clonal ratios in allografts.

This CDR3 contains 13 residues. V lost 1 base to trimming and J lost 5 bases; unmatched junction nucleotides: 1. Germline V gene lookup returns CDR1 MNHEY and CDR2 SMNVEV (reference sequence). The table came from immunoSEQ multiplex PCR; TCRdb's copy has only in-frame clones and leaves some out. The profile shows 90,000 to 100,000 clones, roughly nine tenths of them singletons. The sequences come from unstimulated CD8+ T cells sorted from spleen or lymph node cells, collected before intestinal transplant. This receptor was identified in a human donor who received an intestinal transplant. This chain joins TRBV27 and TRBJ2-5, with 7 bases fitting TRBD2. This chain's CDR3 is CASSLWRGETQYF. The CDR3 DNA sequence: TGTGCCAGCAGTTTATGGCGGGGGGAGACCCAGTACTTC.